A selection of T cell receptor beta chains follows, all from one sample in a study of shared clonotypes between healthy human individuals. Assay used: immunoSEQ multiplex PCR; TCRdb lists only in-frame clones, some missing. The table has 2 million to 2.5 million clones, approximately 94% seen once. Sequencing was done on a sample of naive CD4+ T cells from PBMCs. The receptors derive from a man between 18 and 35 years old in good health. Some clones in this sample may be carry-over from other donors' samples. Both conserved end residues are part of each CDR3. The D gene is left open where the match is weak. Part of the rows lack a size; the others show once, few, many or a class for expanded clones.

D gene: .; V gene: TRBV6-5; clone size: .; J gene: TRBJ2-5; CDR3 DNA: TGTGCCAGCAGTTCATACCGGAGAGGAGTGGAGACCCAGTACTTC; CDR3 protein: CASSSYRRGVETQYF
D gene: .; V gene: TRBV29-1; clone size: .; J gene: TRBJ2-1; CDR3 DNA: TGCAGCGTCGGGATCCAACAATATGAGCAGTTCTTC; CDR3 protein: CSVGIQQYEQFF
D gene: TRBD2; V gene: TRBV5-1; clone size: .; J gene: TRBJ2-7; CDR3 DNA: TGCGCCAGCAGCGCGGGACTAGCGGGAGTTGTATCCTACGAGCAGTACTTC; CDR3 protein: CASSAGLAGVVSYEQYF
D gene: .; V gene: TRBV7-3; clone size: .; J gene: TRBJ2-3; CDR3 DNA: TGTGCCAGCAGCTTAACGCACAGCTCAGATACGCAGTATTTT; CDR3 protein: CASSLTHSSDTQYF
D gene: TRBD1; V gene: TRBV6-5; clone size: .; J gene: TRBJ2-2; CDR3 DNA: TGTGCCAGCAGCAAGACAGGGTTTACCGGGGAGCTGTTTTTT; CDR3 protein: CASSKTGFTGELFF
D gene: .; V gene: TRBV5-1; clone size: .; J gene: TRBJ1-4; CDR3 DNA: TGCGCCAGCAAGCGGGCAGATAATGAAAAACTGTTTTTT; CDR3 protein: CASKRADNEKLFF
D gene: TRBD1; V gene: TRBV11-3; clone size: .; J gene: TRBJ2-5; CDR3 DNA: TGTGCCAGCAGCTTAGGGGATTCGACAGGGGAGGAGACCCAGTACTTC; CDR3 protein: CASSLGDSTGEETQYF
D gene: .; V gene: TRBV28; clone size: .; J gene: TRBJ2-1; CDR3 DNA: TGTGCCAGCAATAGCGCAGTGGCCGGACAGTTCTTC; CDR3 protein: CASNSAVAGQFF
D gene: .; V gene: TRBV2; clone size: .; J gene: TRBJ1-2; CDR3 DNA: TGTGCCAGCAGTGTTGGAGGGTATGGCTACACCTTC; CDR3 protein: CASSVGGYGYTF
D gene: .; V gene: TRBV5-1; clone size: few; J gene: TRBJ1-1; CDR3 DNA: TGCGCCAGCAGCTACACACAGGGTTGGGACGCTGAAGCTTTCTTT; CDR3 protein: CASSYTQGWDAEAFF
D gene: .; V gene: TRBV7-8; clone size: .; J gene: TRBJ1-1; CDR3 DNA: TGTGCCAGCAGCCCCCCCAATGGGGGACCGAACACTGAAGCTTTCTTT; CDR3 protein: CASSPPNGGPNTEAFF
D gene: .; V gene: TRBV6-6; clone size: .; J gene: TRBJ2-6; CDR3 DNA: TGTGCCAGCAGTTACTCCCTCGCCTCTGGGGCCAACGTCCTGACTTTC; CDR3 protein: CASSYSLASGANVLTF
D gene: .; V gene: TRBV5-6; clone size: once; J gene: TRBJ2-7; CDR3 DNA: TGTGCCAGCAGCGCCAGAATAGACCTTAGCTCCTACGAGCAGTACTTC; CDR3 protein: CASSARIDLSSYEQYF
D gene: .; V gene: TRBV2; clone size: few; J gene: TRBJ1-1; CDR3 DNA: TGTGCCAGCAGTGAACGAGTGGACACTGAAGCTTTCTTT; CDR3 protein: CASSERVDTEAFF
D gene: .; V gene: TRBV6-5; clone size: .; J gene: TRBJ2-7; CDR3 DNA: TGTGCCAGCAGTTCCCCTAGCTCCCCCTACGAGCAGTACTTC; CDR3 protein: CASSSPSSPYEQYF
D gene: .; V gene: TRBV6-1; clone size: .; J gene: TRBJ2-4; CDR3 DNA: TGTGCCAGCAGTGAAGTAGAGGGACCCAAAAACATTCAGTACTTC; CDR3 protein: CASSEVEGPKNIQYF
D gene: .; V gene: TRBV7-8; clone size: .; J gene: TRBJ1-3; CDR3 DNA: TGTGCCAGCAGCTTCACCTTTGGTGGAAACACCATATATTTT; CDR3 protein: CASSFTFGGNTIYF
D gene: .; V gene: TRBV7-3; clone size: .; J gene: TRBJ2-1; CDR3 DNA: TGTGCCAGCAGCTCACCAAAGGGGCGGGGACGGAGTGAGCAGTTCTTC; CDR3 protein: CASSSPKGRGRSEQFF
D gene: TRBD2; V gene: TRBV19; clone size: .; J gene: TRBJ2-1; CDR3 DNA: TGTGCCAGTAGTAATGAGGGGGCTAGCGGGGTCAATGAGCAGTTCTTC; CDR3 protein: CASSNEGASGVNEQFF
D gene: .; V gene: TRBV29-1; clone size: .; J gene: TRBJ2-7; CDR3 DNA: TGCAGCGTTGAGGGTCCCGGAGGGAACGAGCAGTACTTC; CDR3 protein: CSVEGPGGNEQYF
D gene: TRBD1; V gene: TRBV7-9; clone size: .; J gene: TRBJ2-7; CDR3 DNA: TGTGCCAGCAGCTTAGCGGACAGGGGCTACGAGCAGTACTTC; CDR3 protein: CASSLADRGYEQYF
D gene: TRBD2; V gene: TRBV11-2; clone size: .; J gene: TRBJ2-7; CDR3 DNA: TGTGCCAGCAGCTTAGAATCGGGACTAGCGGGATTTGGCGAGCAGTACTTC; CDR3 protein: CASSLESGLAGFGEQYF
D gene: TRBD1; V gene: TRBV19; clone size: .; J gene: TRBJ1-1; CDR3 DNA: TGTGCCAGTAGTGGGGGACAGGGTGGGAACACTGAAGCTTTCTTT; CDR3 protein: CASSGGQGGNTEAFF
D gene: .; V gene: TRBV4-1; clone size: .; J gene: TRBJ2-3; CDR3 DNA: TGCGCCAGCAGCCTCCCGGGACTTAACACAGATACGCAGTATTTT; CDR3 protein: CASSLPGLNTDTQYF
D gene: TRBD1; V gene: TRBV6-6; clone size: .; J gene: TRBJ1-5; CDR3 DNA: TGTGCCAGCAGGACGGACAGGGGTAATCAGCCCCAGCATTTT; CDR3 protein: CASRTDRGNQPQHF
D gene: .; V gene: TRBV7-2; clone size: .; J gene: TRBJ2-7; CDR3 DNA: TGTGCCAGCAGCTTAGAGGCAAGGTATTATTACGAGCAGTACTTC; CDR3 protein: CASSLEARYYYEQYF
D gene: .; V gene: TRBV2; clone size: .; J gene: TRBJ2-1; CDR3 DNA: TGTGCCAGCAGTGAAAGCCCTTCCGACAGGAGCTACAATGAGCAGTTCTTC; CDR3 protein: CASSESPSDRSYNEQFF
D gene: TRBD2; V gene: TRBV5-4; clone size: .; J gene: TRBJ2-1; CDR3 DNA: TGTGCCAGCAGCCCAAAAACGACTAGCGGGAGATATACTGAGCAGTTCTTC; CDR3 protein: CASSPKTTSGRYTEQFF
D gene: .; V gene: TRBV9; clone size: .; J gene: TRBJ2-2; CDR3 DNA: TGTGCCAGCAGCGCGAAGGGGTTATCGAACACCGGGGAGCTGTTTTTT; CDR3 protein: CASSAKGLSNTGELFF
D gene: .; V gene: TRBV11-2; clone size: .; J gene: TRBJ2-2; CDR3 DNA: TGTGCCAGCAGCTTAGATGGCCAGGGACGGACATACACCGGGGAGCTGTTTTTT; CDR3 protein: CASSLDGQGRTYTGELFF
D gene: TRBD1; V gene: TRBV6-1; clone size: once; J gene: TRBJ1-4; CDR3 DNA: TGTGCCAGCAGTGGAAGACGGACAGGGACTCATGCAACTAATGAAAAACTGTTTTTT; CDR3 protein: CASSGRRTGTHATNEKLFF
D gene: .; V gene: TRBV25-1; clone size: .; J gene: TRBJ2-7; CDR3 DNA: TGTGCCAGCAGTGAATATCCCCAGGGGACCTACGAGCAGTACTTC; CDR3 protein: CASSEYPQGTYEQYF
D gene: .; V gene: TRBV5-1; clone size: .; J gene: TRBJ1-2; CDR3 DNA: TGCGCCAGCAGGACTCAAACAGGAAACTATGGCTACACCTTC; CDR3 protein: CASRTQTGNYGYTF
D gene: TRBD2; V gene: TRBV5-1; clone size: .; J gene: TRBJ2-1; CDR3 DNA: TGCGCCAGCAGCCGAGTTAGCGGGAGGGCCAACAATGAGCAGTTCTTC; CDR3 protein: CASSRVSGRANNEQFF
D gene: .; V gene: TRBV19; clone size: few; J gene: TRBJ1-2; CDR3 DNA: TGTGCCAGTACCCCCTTCCGGGACACCTATGGCTACACCTTC; CDR3 protein: CASTPFRDTYGYTF
D gene: TRBD2; V gene: TRBV5-4; clone size: .; J gene: TRBJ2-1; CDR3 DNA: TGTGCCAGCAGCGTCGGGACTAGCGGGAGGTACAATGAGCAGTTCTTC; CDR3 protein: CASSVGTSGRYNEQFF
D gene: .; V gene: TRBV6-5; clone size: .; J gene: TRBJ2-7; CDR3 DNA: TGTGCCAGCAGTTACCAGGGTTACGAGCAGTACTTC; CDR3 protein: CASSYQGYEQYF
D gene: .; V gene: TRBV15; clone size: .; J gene: TRBJ2-7; CDR3 DNA: TGTGCCACCAGCAGATGGCCGGAGGGGGCGACCTACGAGCAGTACTTC; CDR3 protein: CATSRWPEGATYEQYF
D gene: TRBD2; V gene: TRBV5-4; clone size: .; J gene: TRBJ2-3; CDR3 DNA: TGTGCCAGCAGCGCCGGGACTAGCGGAAGCACAGATACGCAGTATTTT; CDR3 protein: CASSAGTSGSTDTQYF
D gene: TRBD2; V gene: TRBV9; clone size: .; J gene: TRBJ2-3; CDR3 DNA: TGTGCCAGCAGCGGAGCGGGACTCGGGACAGATACGCAGTATTTT; CDR3 protein: CASSGAGLGTDTQYF